The text below deals with one T cell receptor beta chain. The sample comes from a study of blood T cell repertoires in COVID-19. Looking at the study overall: Samples taken during acute and convalescent COVID-19 were collected in the United States, Italy and Spain. PBMCs, B-cell-depleted T cells, or T cells were the source of the cDNA or gDNA that made up the material.

Original data processing: Amplification of reference gene primers provided the estimated nucleated cell counts. Sequenced by immunoSEQ multiplex PCR; TCRdb stores in-frame clones only, minus some. From that table come the V and J calls and clone size; the DNA was used to work out D and trimming. The sample has approximately 20,000 clones, approximately 89% seen once. V lost 1 base, J lost 2 bases, and 3 bases lay in between. Germline CDR1 reads MNHNS; CDR2 reads SASEGT. The CDR3 totals 12 residues. Source material: peripheral blood. The chain is built from TRBV6-1 and TRBJ2-7; unclear D gene. The sequence was obtained from a human donor in a cohort sampled during active COVID-19. CDR3 sequence reads: CASSEGPYEQYF. As DNA, the CDR3 is TGTGCCAGCAGTGAAGGGCCCTACGAGCAGTACTTC.